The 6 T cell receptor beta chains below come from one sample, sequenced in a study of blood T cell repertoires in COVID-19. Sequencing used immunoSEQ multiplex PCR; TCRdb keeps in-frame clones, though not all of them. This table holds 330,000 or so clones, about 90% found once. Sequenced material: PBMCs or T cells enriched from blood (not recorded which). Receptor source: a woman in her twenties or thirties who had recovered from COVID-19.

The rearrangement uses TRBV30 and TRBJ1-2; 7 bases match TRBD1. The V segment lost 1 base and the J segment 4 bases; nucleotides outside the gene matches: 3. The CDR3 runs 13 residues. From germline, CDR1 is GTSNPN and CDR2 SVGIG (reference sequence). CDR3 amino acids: CAWSEGGGYGYTF. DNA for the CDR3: TGTGCCTGGAGTGAAGGGGGCGGCTATGGCTACACCTTC.

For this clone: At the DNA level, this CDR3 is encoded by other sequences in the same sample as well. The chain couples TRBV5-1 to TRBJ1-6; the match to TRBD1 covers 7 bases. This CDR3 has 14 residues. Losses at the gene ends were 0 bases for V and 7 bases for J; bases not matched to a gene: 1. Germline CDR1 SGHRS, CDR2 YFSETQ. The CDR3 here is CASSLGTGNSPLHF. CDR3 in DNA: TGCGCCAGCAGCTTGGGGACAGGCAATTCACCCCTCCACTTT.

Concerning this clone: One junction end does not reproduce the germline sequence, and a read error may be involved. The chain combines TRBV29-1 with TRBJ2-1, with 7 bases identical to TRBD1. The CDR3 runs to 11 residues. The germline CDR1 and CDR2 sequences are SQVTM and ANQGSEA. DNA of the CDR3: TGCAGCGTTGCGGCCGACAGGGAATTGCTCTTC. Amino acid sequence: CSVAADRELLF.

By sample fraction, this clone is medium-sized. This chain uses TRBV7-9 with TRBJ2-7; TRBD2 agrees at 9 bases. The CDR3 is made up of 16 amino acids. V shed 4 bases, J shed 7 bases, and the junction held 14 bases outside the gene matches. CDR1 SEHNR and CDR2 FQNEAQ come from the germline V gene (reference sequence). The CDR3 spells CASSSLGGRAQGEQYF. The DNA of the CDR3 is TGTGCCAGCAGCTCCTTGGGCGGGAGGGCCCAAGGGGAGCAGTACTTC.

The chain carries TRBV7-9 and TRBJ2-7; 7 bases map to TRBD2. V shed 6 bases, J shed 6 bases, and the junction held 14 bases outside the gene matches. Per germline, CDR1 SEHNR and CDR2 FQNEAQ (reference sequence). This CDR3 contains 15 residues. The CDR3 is CASRPAGGRTLEQYF. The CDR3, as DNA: TGTGCCAGCAGACCTGCTGGCGGGAGAACTCTCGAGCAGTACTTC.

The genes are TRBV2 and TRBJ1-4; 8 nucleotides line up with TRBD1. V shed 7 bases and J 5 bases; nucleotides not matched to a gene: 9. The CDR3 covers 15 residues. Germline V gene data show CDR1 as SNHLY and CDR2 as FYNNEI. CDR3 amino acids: CASTTGGSLNEKLFF. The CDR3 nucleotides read TGTGCCAGCACCACAGGGGGAAGCTTAAATGAAAAACTGTTTTTT.